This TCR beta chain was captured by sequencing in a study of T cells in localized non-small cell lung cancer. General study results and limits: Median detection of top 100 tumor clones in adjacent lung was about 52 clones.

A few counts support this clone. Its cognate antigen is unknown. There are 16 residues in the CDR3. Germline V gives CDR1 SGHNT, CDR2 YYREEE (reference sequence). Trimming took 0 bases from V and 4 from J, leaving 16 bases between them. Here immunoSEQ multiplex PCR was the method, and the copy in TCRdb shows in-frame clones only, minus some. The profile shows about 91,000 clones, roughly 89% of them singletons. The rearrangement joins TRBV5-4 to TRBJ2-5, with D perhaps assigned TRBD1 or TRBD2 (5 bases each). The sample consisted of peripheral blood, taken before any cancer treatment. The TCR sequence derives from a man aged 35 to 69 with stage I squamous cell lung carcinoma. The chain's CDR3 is CASSLGPAARGETQYF. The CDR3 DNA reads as TGTGCCAGCAGCTTGGGCCCAGCGGCGAGGGGAGAGACCCAGTACTTC. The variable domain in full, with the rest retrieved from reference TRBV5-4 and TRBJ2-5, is ETGVTQSPTHLIKTRGQQVTLRCSSQSGHNTVSWYQQALGQGPQFIFQYYREEENGRGNFPPRFSGLQFPNYSSELNVNALELDDSALYLCASSLGPAARGETQYFGPGTRLLVL.